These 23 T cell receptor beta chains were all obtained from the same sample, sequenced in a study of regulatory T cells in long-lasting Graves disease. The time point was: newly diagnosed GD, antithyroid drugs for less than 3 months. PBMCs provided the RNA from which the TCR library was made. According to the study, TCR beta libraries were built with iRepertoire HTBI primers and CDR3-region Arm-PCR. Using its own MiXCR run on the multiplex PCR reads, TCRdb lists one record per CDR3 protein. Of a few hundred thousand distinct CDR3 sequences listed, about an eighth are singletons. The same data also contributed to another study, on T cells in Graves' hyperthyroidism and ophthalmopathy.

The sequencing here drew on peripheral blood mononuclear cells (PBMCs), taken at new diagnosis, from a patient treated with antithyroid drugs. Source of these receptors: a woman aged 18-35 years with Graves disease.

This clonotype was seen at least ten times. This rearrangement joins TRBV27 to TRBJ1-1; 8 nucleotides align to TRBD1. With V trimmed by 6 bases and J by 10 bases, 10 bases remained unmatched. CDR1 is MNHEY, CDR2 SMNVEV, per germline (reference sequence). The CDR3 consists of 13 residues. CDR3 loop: CASSPGGGIRAFF. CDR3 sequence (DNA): TGTGCCAGCAGCCCAGGGGGCGGGATAAGAGCTTTCTTT.

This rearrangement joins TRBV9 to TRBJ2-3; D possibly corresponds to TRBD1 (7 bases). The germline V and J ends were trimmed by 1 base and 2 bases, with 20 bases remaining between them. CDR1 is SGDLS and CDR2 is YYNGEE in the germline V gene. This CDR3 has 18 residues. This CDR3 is CASSVFGDQGGITDTQYF. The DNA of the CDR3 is TGTGCCAGCAGCGTATTTGGGGACCAGGGGGGCATCACAGATACGCAGTATTTT.

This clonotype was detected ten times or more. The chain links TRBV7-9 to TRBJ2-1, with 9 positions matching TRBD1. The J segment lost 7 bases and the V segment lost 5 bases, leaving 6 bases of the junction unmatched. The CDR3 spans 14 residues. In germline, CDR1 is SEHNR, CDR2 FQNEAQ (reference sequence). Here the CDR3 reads CASSPKGTGNEQFF. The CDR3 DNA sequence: TGTGCCAGCAGCCCGAAGGGGACAGGGAATGAGCAGTTCTTC.

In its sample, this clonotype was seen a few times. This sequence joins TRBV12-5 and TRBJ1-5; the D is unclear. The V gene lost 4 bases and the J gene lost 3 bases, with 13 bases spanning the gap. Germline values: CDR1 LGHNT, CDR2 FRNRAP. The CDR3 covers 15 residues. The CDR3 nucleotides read TGTGCTAGTGGTTCCCCAGGAGTCGCCAATCAGCCCCAGCATTTT. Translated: CASGSPGVANQPQHF.

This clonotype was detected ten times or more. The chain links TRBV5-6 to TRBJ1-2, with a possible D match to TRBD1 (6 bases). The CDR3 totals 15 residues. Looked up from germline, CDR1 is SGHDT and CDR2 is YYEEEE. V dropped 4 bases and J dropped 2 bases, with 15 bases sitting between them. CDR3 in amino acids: CASSPVAGENYGYTF. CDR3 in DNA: TGTGCCAGCAGCCCAGTGGCAGGGGAGAACTATGGCTACACCTTC.

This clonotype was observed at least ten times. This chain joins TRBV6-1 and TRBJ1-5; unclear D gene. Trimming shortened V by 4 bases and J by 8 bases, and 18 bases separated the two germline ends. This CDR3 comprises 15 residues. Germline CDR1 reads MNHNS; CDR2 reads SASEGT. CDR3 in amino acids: CASSGLVGFSEPQHF. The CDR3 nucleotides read TGTGCCAGCAGTGGGTTAGTCGGATTTTCCGAGCCCCAGCATTTT.

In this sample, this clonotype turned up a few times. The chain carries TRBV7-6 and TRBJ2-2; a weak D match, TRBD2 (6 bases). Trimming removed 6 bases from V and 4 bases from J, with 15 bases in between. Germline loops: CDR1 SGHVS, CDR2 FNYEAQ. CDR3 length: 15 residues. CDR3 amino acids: CASSSLGGLTGELFF. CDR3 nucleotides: TGTGCCAGCAGTTCTCTCGGGGGTCTCACCGGGGAGCTGTTTTTT.

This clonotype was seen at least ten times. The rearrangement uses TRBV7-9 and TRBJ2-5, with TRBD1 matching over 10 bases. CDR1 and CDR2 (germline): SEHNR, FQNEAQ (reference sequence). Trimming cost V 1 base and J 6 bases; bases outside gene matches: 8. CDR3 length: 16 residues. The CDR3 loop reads CASSLVRDRGGKTQYF. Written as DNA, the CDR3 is TGTGCCAGCAGCTTAGTCCGGGACAGGGGAGGAAAGACCCAGTACTTC. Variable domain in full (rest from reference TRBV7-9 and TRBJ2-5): DTGVSQNPRHKITKRGQNVTFRCDPISEHNRLYWYRQTLGQGPEFLTYFQNEAQLEKSRLLSDRFSAERPKGSFSTLEIQRTEQGDSAMYLCASSLVRDRGGKTQYFGPGTRLLVL.

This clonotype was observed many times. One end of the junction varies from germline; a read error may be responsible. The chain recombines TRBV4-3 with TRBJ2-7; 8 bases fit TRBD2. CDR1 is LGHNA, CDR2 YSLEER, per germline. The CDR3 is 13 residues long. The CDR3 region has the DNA TGTGCCAGCAGCCCGGGACTAGTGTACGAGCAGTACTTC. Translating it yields CASSPGLVYEQYF.

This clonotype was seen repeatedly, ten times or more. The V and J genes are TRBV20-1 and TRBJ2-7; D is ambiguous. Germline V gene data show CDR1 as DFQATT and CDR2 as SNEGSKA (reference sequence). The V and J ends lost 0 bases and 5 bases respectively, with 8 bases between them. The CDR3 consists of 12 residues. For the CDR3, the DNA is TGCAGTGCTAGAGATAGAGAGGACGAGCAGTACTTC. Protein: CSARDREDEQYF.

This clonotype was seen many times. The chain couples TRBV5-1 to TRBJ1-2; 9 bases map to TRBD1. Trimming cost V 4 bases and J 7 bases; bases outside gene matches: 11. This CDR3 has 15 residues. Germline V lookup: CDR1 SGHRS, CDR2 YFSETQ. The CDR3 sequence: CASSASGTGMVGYTF. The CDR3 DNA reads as TGCGCCAGCAGCGCGTCCGGGACAGGGATGGTTGGCTACACCTTC.

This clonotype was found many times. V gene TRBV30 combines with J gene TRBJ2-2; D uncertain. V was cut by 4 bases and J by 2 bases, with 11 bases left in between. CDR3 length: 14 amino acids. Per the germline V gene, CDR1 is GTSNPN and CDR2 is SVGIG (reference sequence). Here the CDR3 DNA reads TGTGCCTGGACGGACCGACCCAACACCGGGGAGCTGTTTTTT. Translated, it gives CAWTDRPNTGELFF.

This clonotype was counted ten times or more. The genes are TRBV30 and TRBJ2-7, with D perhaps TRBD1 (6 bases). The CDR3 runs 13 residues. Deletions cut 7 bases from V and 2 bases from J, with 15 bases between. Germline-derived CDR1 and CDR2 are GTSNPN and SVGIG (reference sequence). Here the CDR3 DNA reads TGTGCCTCTAGTAGTGGGGGCCCCTACGAGCAGTACTTC. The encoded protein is CASSSGGPYEQYF.

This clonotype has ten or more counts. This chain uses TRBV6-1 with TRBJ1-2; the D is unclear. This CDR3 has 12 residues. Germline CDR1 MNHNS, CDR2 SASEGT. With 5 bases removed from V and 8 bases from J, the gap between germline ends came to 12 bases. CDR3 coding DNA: TGTGCCAGCAGTCCCATTCTAGGAGGCTACACCTTC. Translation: CASSPILGGYTF.

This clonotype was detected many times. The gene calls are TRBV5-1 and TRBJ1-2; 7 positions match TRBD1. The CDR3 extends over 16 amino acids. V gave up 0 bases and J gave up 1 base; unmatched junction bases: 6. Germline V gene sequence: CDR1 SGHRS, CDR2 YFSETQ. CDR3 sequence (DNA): TGCGCCAGCAGCTTGGAGGGACAGAAATTTAACTATGGCTACACCTTC. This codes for CASSLEGQKFNYGYTF. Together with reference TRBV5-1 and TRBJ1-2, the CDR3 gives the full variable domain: KAGVTQTPRYLIKTRGQQVTLSCSPISGHRSVSWYQQTPGQGLQFLFEYFSETQRNKGNFPGRFSGRQFSNSRSEMNVSTLELGDSALYLCASSLEGQKFNYGYTFGSGTRLTVV.

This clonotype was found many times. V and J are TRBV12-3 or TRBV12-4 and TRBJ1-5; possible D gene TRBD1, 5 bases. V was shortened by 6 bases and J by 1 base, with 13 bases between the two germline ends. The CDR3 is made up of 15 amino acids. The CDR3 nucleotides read TGTGCCAGCAGCCTCCAAGGGGAAAGCAATCAGCCCCAGCATTTT. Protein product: CASSLQGESNQPQHF.

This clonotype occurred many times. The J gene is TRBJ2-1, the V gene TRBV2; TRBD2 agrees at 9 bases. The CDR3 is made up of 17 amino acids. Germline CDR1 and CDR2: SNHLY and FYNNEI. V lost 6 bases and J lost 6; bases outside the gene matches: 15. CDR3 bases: TGTGCCAGCAGCGAGTTCTCCGGGACTAGCTGGACCAATGAGCAGTTCTTC. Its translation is CASSEFSGTSWTNEQFF.

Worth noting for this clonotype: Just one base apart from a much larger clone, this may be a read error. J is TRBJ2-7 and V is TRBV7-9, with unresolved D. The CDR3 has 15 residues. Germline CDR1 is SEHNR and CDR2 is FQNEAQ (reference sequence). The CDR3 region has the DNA TGTGCCAGCAGCCCCGTCAGGACCAACTCCTACGAGCAGCACTTC. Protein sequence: CASSPVRTNSYEQHF.

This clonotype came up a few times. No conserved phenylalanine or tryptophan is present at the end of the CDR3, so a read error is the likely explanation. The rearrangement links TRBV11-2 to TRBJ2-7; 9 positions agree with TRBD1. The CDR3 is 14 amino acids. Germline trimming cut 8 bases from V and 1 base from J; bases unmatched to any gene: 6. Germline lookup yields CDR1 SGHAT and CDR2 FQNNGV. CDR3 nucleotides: TGTGCCAGCGCGCGGACAGGGGCTTCCTACGAGCAGTACCTC. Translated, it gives CASARTGASYEQYL.

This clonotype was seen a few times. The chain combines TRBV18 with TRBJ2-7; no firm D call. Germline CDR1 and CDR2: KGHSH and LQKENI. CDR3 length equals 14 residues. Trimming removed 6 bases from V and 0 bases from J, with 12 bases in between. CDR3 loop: CASSPTHSSYEQYV. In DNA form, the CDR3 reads TGTGCCAGCTCCCCGACCCATAGCTCCTACGAGCAGTACGTC.

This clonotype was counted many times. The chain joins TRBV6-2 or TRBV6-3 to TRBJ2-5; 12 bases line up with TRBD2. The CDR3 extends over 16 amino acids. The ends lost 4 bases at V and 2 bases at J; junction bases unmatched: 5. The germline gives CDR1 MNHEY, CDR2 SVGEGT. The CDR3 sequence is CASSSELAGGQETQYF. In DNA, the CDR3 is TGTGCCAGCAGTTCCGAACTAGCGGGGGGACAAGAGACCCAGTACTTC.

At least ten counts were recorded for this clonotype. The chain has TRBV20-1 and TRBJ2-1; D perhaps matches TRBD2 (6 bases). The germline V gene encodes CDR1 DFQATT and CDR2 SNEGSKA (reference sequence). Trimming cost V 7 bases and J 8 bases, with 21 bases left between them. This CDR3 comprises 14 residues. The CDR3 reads CSVDAGGSLDEQFF. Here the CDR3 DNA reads TGCAGTGTTGATGCCGGGGGTAGTCTCGATGAGCAGTTCTTC.

The CDR3 loop reads CSARLLAKSTDTQYF. The CDR3, as DNA: TGCAGTGCTAGGCTTCTAGCGAAAAGCACAGATACGCAGTATTTT. The chain recombines TRBV20-1 with TRBJ2-3; tentative D call: TRBD2 (6 bases). This CDR3 region has 15 residues. CDR1 and CDR2 from the germline V gene are DFQATT and SNEGSKA (reference sequence). V dropped 3 bases and J dropped 0 bases, with 13 bases sitting between them.